These T cell receptor beta chains were read from a single sample in a study of T cell responses to AZD1222 COVID-19 vaccine. The method was immunoSEQ multiplex PCR; TCRdb's version includes in-frame clones alone and lacks a portion of them. The table shows tens of thousands of clones, with about four fifths occurring only once. The source was peripheral blood, collected 28 days after the second dose of the MenACWY control vaccine. The receptors come from an adult who received the MenACWY meningococcal vaccine as a control. Each CDR3 is given without its conserved first and last residue. Fields, in order: V gene, J gene, CDR3 protein.

v_call: TRBV3-1/TRBV3-2; j_call: TRBJ2-1; cdr3_aa: ASRSQAYNEQF
v_call: TRBV9; j_call: TRBJ1-1; cdr3_aa: ASSVGTGVTEAF
v_call: TRBV12-3/TRBV12-4; j_call: TRBJ1-1; cdr3_aa: ASSLDREFAAF
v_call: TRBV14; j_call: TRBJ1-1; cdr3_aa: ASSQDRFRANTEAF
v_call: TRBV3-1/TRBV3-2; j_call: TRBJ2-1; cdr3_aa: ASSPSWIDEQF
v_call: TRBV11-2; j_call: TRBJ1-1; cdr3_aa: ASSSGGWATEAF
v_call: TRBV5-1; j_call: TRBJ1-1; cdr3_aa: ASSLRTNEAEAF
v_call: TRBV7-8; j_call: TRBJ2-2; cdr3_aa: AAVTSASWNTGELF
v_call: TRBV6-5; j_call: TRBJ1-1; cdr3_aa: ASSYSRMTEAF
v_call: TRBV24-1; j_call: TRBJ2-2; cdr3_aa: ATRGRDYHTGELF
v_call: TRBV11-2; j_call: TRBJ1-4; cdr3_aa: ASSLATAATNEKLF
v_call: TRBV5-6; j_call: TRBJ1-3; cdr3_aa: ASSLGREGNTIY
v_call: TRBV7-2; j_call: TRBJ2-5; cdr3_aa: ASSSGTRETQY
v_call: TRBV28; j_call: TRBJ1-3; cdr3_aa: ASSLTGNGNTIY
v_call: TRBV19; j_call: TRBJ2-1; cdr3_aa: ASSITSGRAYNEQF
v_call: TRBV2; j_call: TRBJ1-3; cdr3_aa: ASSEERQGNTIY
v_call: TRBV4-1; j_call: TRBJ2-2; cdr3_aa: ASSQEGGTGELF
v_call: TRBV5-4; j_call: TRBJ1-6; cdr3_aa: ASSKESSYNSPLH
v_call: TRBV28; j_call: TRBJ1-2; cdr3_aa: ASTPAPGDYGYT
v_call: TRBV28; j_call: TRBJ2-3; cdr3_aa: ASSPTGLAGITDTQY
v_call: TRBV30; j_call: TRBJ2-4; cdr3_aa: AWSGDREGNIQY
v_call: TRBV30; j_call: TRBJ2-6; cdr3_aa: AWTGAPLAGANVLT
v_call: TRBV6-5; j_call: TRBJ1-2; cdr3_aa: ASNTRDRGLYGYT
v_call: TRBV5-4; j_call: TRBJ2-3; cdr3_aa: ASSLGGALVDTQY